Below are 28 T cell receptor beta chains sequenced from a single sample in a study of beta chain features in type 1 diabetes. What these receptors recognize is not known. Findings of the study overall: Moderate yet significant TCRB CDR3 shortening was seen in Type 1 diabetes patients in all four CD4+ subsets.

Every bit of the isolated RNA underwent reverse transcription, so sequencing read expressed TCRB transcripts. Generated by immunoSEQ multiplex PCR, the TCRdb table keeps only in-frame clones and is missing some. The sample includes a few hundred thousand clones, approximately 14% seen only once; the top ten take over 0.015%. Source material: naive CD4+ T cells from blood. Receptors were obtained from a young man with type 1 diabetes.

This clone was observed a handful of times. This sequence joins TRBV29-1 and TRBJ2-7; D may be TRBD1 (5 bases). The CDR3 is 13 residues long. V was cut by 6 bases and J by 0 bases, with 12 bases left in between. CDR1 is SQVTM and CDR2 is ANQGSEA in the germline V gene. This CDR3 reads CSVNSDTSYEQYF. CDR3 nucleotide sequence: TGCAGCGTAAACTCGGACACCTCCTACGAGCAGTACTTC.

The chain couples TRBV5-1 to TRBJ2-1; 7 positions agree with TRBD2. The CDR3 is 16 residues long. Germline CDR1 is SGHRS and CDR2 is YFSETQ. The V gene end was trimmed by 0 bases and the J gene end by 4 bases; junction bases not matched to a gene: 7. Here the CDR3 DNA reads TGCGCCAGCAGCTTGGCCCCAGCGGGGTCGTACAATGAGCAGTTCTTC. Translating it yields CASSLAPAGSYNEQFF.

The V and J genes are TRBV18 and TRBJ1-5; TRBD1 matches at 7 bases. Germline CDR1 reads KGHSH; CDR2 reads LQKENI. J was trimmed by 1 base and V by 2 bases; bases with no gene match: 8. The CDR3 is 17 amino acids. The CDR3 spells CASSPRQGEGSNQPQHF. The CDR3 DNA follows: TGTGCCAGCTCACCAAGACAGGGAGAGGGGAGCAATCAGCCCCAGCATTTT.

CDR3 sequence: CASSWDSPAKNIQYF. The CDR3 region has the DNA TGCGCCAGCAGCTGGGACAGCCCAGCCAAAAACATTCAGTACTTC. The V call is TRBV5-1, the J call TRBJ2-4, with 7 nucleotides matching TRBD1. This CDR3 has 15 amino acids. V dropped 3 bases and J dropped 0; count of bases not matched to a gene: 3. Germline-derived CDR1 and CDR2 are SGHRS and YFSETQ.

V usage is TRBV28 and J usage is TRBJ1-2; TRBD1 might be the D (6 bases). The germline CDR1 and CDR2 sequences are MDHEN and SYDVKM. CDR3 length equals 15 residues. V lost 0 bases and J lost 4, with 12 bases in between. The CDR3 spells CASSLWGAKGYGYTF. The CDR3 nucleotides are TGTGCCAGCAGTTTATGGGGGGCGAAGGGCTATGGCTACACCTTC.

This clone was detected a few times. J is TRBJ2-2 and V is TRBV19; D is uncertain. This CDR3 region has 13 residues. CDR1 is LNHDA and CDR2 is SQIVND in the germline V gene (reference sequence). V lost 6 bases, J lost 5 bases, and 10 bases lay in between. CDR3 nucleotide sequence: TGTGCCAGTAGCCTTTCGACAACCGGGGAGCTGTTTTTT. This sequence encodes CASSLSTTGELFF.

J is TRBJ2-5 and V is TRBV7-3; maybe TRBD1 (6 bases). The CDR3 consists of 15 residues. Trimming took off 5 bases at V and 4 bases at J, with 17 bases between the two ends. Germline values: CDR1 SGHTA, CDR2 FQGTGA. CDR3 amino acids: CASSAGTNSRETQYF. The CDR3 DNA follows: TGTGCCAGCAGCGCAGGGACAAACTCTCGAGAGACCCAGTACTTC.

This clone was picked up a small number of times. The chain recombines TRBV29-1 with TRBJ2-3, with D unclear. V was trimmed by 6 bases and J by 0 bases, leaving 16 bases between them. This CDR3 region has 15 residues. Per the germline V gene, CDR1 is SQVTM and CDR2 is ANQGSEA. The CDR3 loop reads CSVTTAVTSTDTQYF. In nucleotides, the CDR3 is TGCAGCGTCACAACAGCTGTTACTAGCACAGATACGCAGTATTTT.

The DNA for the CDR3 is TGCGCCAGCAGAAAGGACAGTTCCGAGCAGTACTTC. This codes for CASRKDSSEQYF. This rearrangement joins TRBV5-1 to TRBJ2-7, with D perhaps TRBD1 (6 bases). Germline CDR1 and CDR2: SGHRS and YFSETQ. The CDR3 extends over 12 amino acids. Trimming removed 5 bases at V and 6 bases at J, with 12 bases between.

This clone was found a few times. V is TRBV2 and J is TRBJ2-3; D might be TRBD2 (5 bases). CDR3 length: 14 amino acids. Germline CDR1 SNHLY, CDR2 FYNNEI. The V end was cut by 4 bases, the J end by 4 bases, with 12 bases between. As DNA, the CDR3 is TGTGCCAGCAGTGCGGACTCGCAATCAGATACGCAGTATTTT. The encoded protein is CASSADSQSDTQYF. Combining the CDR3 with reference TRBV2 and TRBJ2-3 gives the whole variable domain EPEVTQTPSHQVTQMGQEVILRCVPISNHLYFYWYRQILGQKVEFLVSFYNNEISEKSEIFDDQFSVERPDGSNFTLKIRSTKLEDSAMYFCASSADSQSDTQYFGPGTRLTVL.

In this sample, this clone turned up a few times. The chain joins TRBV27 to TRBJ1-1, with 9 bases aligning to TRBD1. The CDR3 runs to 17 residues. Germline V gene data show CDR1 as MNHEY and CDR2 as SMNVEV (reference sequence). The V gene end was trimmed by 10 bases and the J gene end by 4 bases; junction bases not matched to a gene: 19. CDR3 in amino acids: CATLSRYRGRRGTEAFF. The CDR3 bases are TGTGCCACCTTATCGAGATACAGGGGGCGAAGGGGCACTGAAGCTTTCTTT.

This clone was found a few times. The chain recombines TRBV9 with TRBJ1-5; 7 positions match TRBD1. Trimming took 1 base from V and 16 from J; bases not matched to a gene: 17. CDR3 length equals 15 residues. CDR1 and CDR2 (germline): SGDLS, YYNGEE. The CDR3 loop is CASSVSPDPGTEAHF. As DNA, the CDR3 is TGTGCCAGCAGCGTATCACCCGACCCCGGGACAGAAGCACATTTT.

The genes are TRBV7-2 and TRBJ1-2; perhaps TRBD1 as D (6 bases). Germline V gene lookup returns CDR1 SGHTA and CDR2 FQGNSA. V lost 5 bases, J lost 4 bases, and 17 bases lay in between. The CDR3 extends over 15 amino acids. The CDR3 DNA follows: TGTGCCAGCAGCCCGGGGGCGGGGGGGACCTATGGCTACACCTTC. Protein: CASSPGAGGTYGYTF.

The genes are TRBV6-5 and TRBJ1-1, with D possibly being TRBD1 (5 bases). CDR3 length equals 14 residues. Germline assignment: CDR1 MNHEY and CDR2 SVGAGI. Deletions cut 8 bases from V and 3 bases from J, with 16 bases between. The CDR3 DNA is TGTGCCAGCGGGAGGGGACGGGGGGACACTGAAGCTTTCTTT. Residues: CASGRGRGDTEAFF.

This clone was found a few times. The gene calls are TRBV4-3 and TRBJ1-5; no reliable D call. V was clipped by 0 bases and J by 4 bases, with 4 bases between them. Germline assignment: CDR1 LGHNA and CDR2 YSLEER. This CDR3 has 13 residues. This chain's CDR3 is CASSQDTNQPQHF. For the CDR3, the DNA is TGCGCCAGCAGCCAAGACACAAATCAGCCCCAGCATTTT.

The V call is TRBV2, the J call TRBJ1-1; D is uncertain. CDR1 and CDR2 from the germline V gene are SNHLY and FYNNEI. CDR3 length: 13 amino acids. V was pared by 7 bases and J by 0 bases, with 9 bases between. CDR3 nucleotide sequence: TGTGCCAGCAATGCAGATCTGAACACTGAAGCTTTCTTT. It yields the protein CASNADLNTEAFF.

This clone has more than one count but fewer than ten. This sequence joins TRBV5-4 and TRBJ2-2; TRBD1 aligns across 11 bases. CDR1 and CDR2 from the germline V gene are SGHNT and YYREEE (reference sequence). Trimming took 0 bases from V and 6 from J; bases not matched to a gene: 4. CDR3 length: 16 amino acids. The CDR3 spells CASSLGDRGMPGELFF. CDR3 bases: TGTGCCAGCAGCTTGGGGGACAGGGGGATGCCCGGGGAGCTGTTTTTT.

The rearrangement uses TRBV19 and TRBJ1-1; 7 positions agree with TRBD1. This CDR3 is built from 14 residues. V lost 7 bases to trimming and J lost 5 bases; unmatched junction nucleotides: 10. Germline V CDR1 and CDR2: LNHDA, SQIVND (reference sequence). CDR3 sequence reads: CASKRGQDRTEAFF. CDR3 nucleotides: TGTGCCAGTAAAAGAGGACAGGACAGAACTGAAGCTTTCTTT.

This clone was recorded a few times. The chain carries TRBV7-9 and TRBJ2-7; TRBD2 is a possible D gene (5 bases). The germline V and J ends were trimmed by 5 bases and 2 bases, with 16 bases remaining between them. This CDR3 contains 15 residues. Per the germline V gene, CDR1 is SEHNR and CDR2 is FQNEAQ (reference sequence). CDR3: CASSPGTGSAYEQYF. The CDR3 coding sequence is TGTGCCAGCAGCCCTGGAACGGGGAGCGCCTACGAGCAGTACTTC.

The gene calls are TRBV9 and TRBJ1-1; D unresolved. The V and J ends lost 2 bases and 1 base respectively, with 12 bases between them. The CDR3 length is 15 residues. CDR1 and CDR2 (germline): SGDLS, YYNGEE. The CDR3 sequence is CASSVSPTENTEAFF. DNA of the CDR3: TGTGCCAGCAGCGTTTCGCCTACAGAGAACACTGAAGCTTTCTTT. The full variable domain, in which reference TRBV9 and TRBJ1-1 provide the parts outside the CDR3, is DSGVTQTPKHLITATGQRVTLRCSPRSGDLSVYWYQQSLDQGLQFLIQYYNGEERAKGNILERFSAQQFPDLHSELNLSSLELGDSALYFCASSVSPTENTEAFFGQGTRLTVV.

This chain connects TRBV13 to TRBJ2-1, with D tentatively TRBD2 (6 bases). Germline V gene sequence: CDR1 PRHDT, CDR2 FYEKMQ (reference sequence). Trimming stripped 1 base from V and 15 bases from J, with 13 bases between. The CDR3 extends over 12 amino acids. The CDR3 here is CASSLASRGLFF. In nucleotides, the CDR3 is TGTGCCAGCAGCTTAGCATCTAGGGGACTGTTCTTC.

V is TRBV29-1 and J is TRBJ2-7, with 9 bases matching TRBD1. Germline V gene sequence: CDR1 SQVTM, CDR2 ANQGSEA. This CDR3 region has 16 residues. After removal of 7 bases from V and 3 bases from J, the junction contained 16 bases not matched to a gene. Written as DNA, the CDR3 is TGCAGCGCTGTGACAGGGGGACTGGAGACGTTCTACGAGCAGTACTTC. Protein: CSAVTGGLETFYEQYF.

The chain recombines TRBV19 with TRBJ2-5, with 7 positions matching TRBD1. The V segment lost 5 bases and the J segment 9 bases; nucleotides outside the gene matches: 18. Germline V gene sequence: CDR1 LNHDA, CDR2 SQIVND (reference sequence). This CDR3 has 16 residues. The chain's CDR3 is CASSPTWTGSRGAQYF. Written as DNA, the CDR3 is TGTGCCAGTAGTCCGACGTGGACAGGATCAAGAGGGGCCCAGTACTTC.

The chain is built from TRBV5-4 and TRBJ2-7; the match to TRBD2 covers 8 bases. The germline gives CDR1 SGHNT, CDR2 YYREEE (reference sequence). There are 14 residues in the CDR3. Losses at the gene ends were 2 bases for V and 5 bases for J; bases not matched to a gene: 6. CDR3 in amino acids: CASSLAGDRNEQYF. In DNA, the CDR3 is TGTGCCAGCAGCTTAGCGGGAGATCGGAACGAGCAGTACTTC.

This clone has a handful of counts. The genes are TRBV30 and TRBJ2-7; unclear D gene. The CDR3 runs to 12 residues. Trimming left V 4 bases short and J 0 bases short, with 7 bases between. Germline V gene sequence: CDR1 GTSNPN, CDR2 SVGIG (reference sequence). CDR3 coding DNA: TGTGCCTGGACTAGGCGCTCCTACGAGCAGTACTTC. Amino acid sequence: CAWTRRSYEQYF.

The gene calls are TRBV28 and TRBJ2-1, with D possibly being TRBD1 (6 bases). V shed 7 bases and J shed 5 bases, with 18 bases lying between them. CDR1 and CDR2 (germline): MDHEN, SYDVKM. The CDR3 is made up of 15 amino acids. The CDR3 sequence: CASTVPGQLDNEQFF. DNA for the CDR3: TGTGCCAGCACCGTACCTGGACAGCTTGACAATGAGCAGTTCTTC.

As DNA, the CDR3 is TGTGCCAGCAGCTTTAGCGGTACAGAGACCCAGTACTTC. Encoded protein: CASSFSGTETQYF. The chain is built from TRBV7-3 and TRBJ2-5, with D possibly TRBD2 on 6 matching bases. Per the germline V gene, CDR1 is SGHTA and CDR2 is FQGTGA. Trimming cost V 3 bases and J 4 bases, with 9 bases left between them. This CDR3 has 13 amino acids.

In the case of this clone: The sample has other DNA sequences that encode this CDR3 too. The chain uses TRBV18 and TRBJ2-5; D unclear. Germline-derived CDR1 and CDR2 are KGHSH and LQKENI. The CDR3 contains 12 residues. V lost 3 bases and J 3 bases, leaving 5 bases between the germline ends. The CDR3 DNA is TGTGCCAGCTCACCCACGGAAGAGACCCAGTACTTC. This codes for CASSPTEETQYF.